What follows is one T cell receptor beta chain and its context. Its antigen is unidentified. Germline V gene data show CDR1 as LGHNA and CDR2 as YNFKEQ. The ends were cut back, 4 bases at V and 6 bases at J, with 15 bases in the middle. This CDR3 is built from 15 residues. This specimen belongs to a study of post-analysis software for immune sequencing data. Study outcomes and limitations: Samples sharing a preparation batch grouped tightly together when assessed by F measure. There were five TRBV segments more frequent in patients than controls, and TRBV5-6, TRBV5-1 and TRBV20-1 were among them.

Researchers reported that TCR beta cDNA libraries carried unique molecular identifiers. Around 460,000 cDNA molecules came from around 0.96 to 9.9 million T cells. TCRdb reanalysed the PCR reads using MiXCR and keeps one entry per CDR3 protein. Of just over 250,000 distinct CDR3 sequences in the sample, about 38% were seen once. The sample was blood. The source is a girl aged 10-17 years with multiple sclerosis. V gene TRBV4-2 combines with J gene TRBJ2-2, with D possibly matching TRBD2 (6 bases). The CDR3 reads CASSRPLEGPGELFF. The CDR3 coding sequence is TGTGCCAGCAGCCGACCACTGGAGGGGCCCGGGGAGCTGTTTTTT.